These 10 T cell receptor beta chains were sequenced from one sample in a study of OX40 agonist ivuxolimab in advanced cancers. Clones were read by immunoSEQ multiplex PCR, and TCRdb kept only the in-frame ones, dropping some. The top ten clones hold approximately 12% of a sample with around 41,000 clones, around 89% of them seen once. The specimen was CD4+ or CD8+ T cells sorted from blood, collected in a trial of the OX40 agonist ivuxolimab. Source of these receptors: an adult with an advanced solid tumor such as melanoma, head and neck, liver or kidney cancer.

The J gene is TRBJ1-5, the V gene TRBV28, with unresolved D. Germline V CDR1 and CDR2: MDHEN, SYDVKM. This CDR3 is built from 15 residues. Trimming took 6 bases from V and 0 from J, leaving 12 bases between them. In DNA, the CDR3 is TGTGCCAGCAGCTTGTCGTCCCTTAGCAATCAGCCCCAGCATTTT. As protein: CASSLSSLSNQPQHF.

The V call is TRBV15, the J call TRBJ2-7; weak D call: TRBD2 (5 bases). The CDR3 length is 15 residues. CDR1 is LNHNV and CDR2 is YYDKDF in the germline V gene (reference sequence). Trimming shortened V by 0 bases and J by 3 bases, and 12 bases separated the two germline ends. The CDR3 here is CATSREGGLNYEQYF. CDR3 in DNA: TGTGCCACCAGCAGAGAAGGCGGACTGAACTACGAGCAGTACTTC.

The V call is TRBV7-8, the J call TRBJ2-3; 7 bases fit TRBD1. V shed 4 bases and J 1 base; nucleotides not matched to a gene: 8. The germline CDR1 and CDR2 sequences are SGHVS and FQNEAQ. The CDR3 has 16 amino acids. This CDR3 is CASSSVDRVGTDTQYF. The CDR3 DNA reads as TGTGCCAGCAGCTCCGTTGACAGGGTAGGCACAGATACGCAGTATTTT.

The rearrangement links TRBV29-1 to TRBJ1-2, with a weak D call TRBD1 (6 bases). Germline V gene lookup returns CDR1 SQVTM and CDR2 ANQGSEA. CDR3 length equals 13 residues. The V end lost 7 bases, the J end lost 4 bases, and 16 bases lay between the germline ends. The CDR3 region has the DNA TGCAGCGCCGACCCTACAGGGCTCTATGGCTACACCTTC. This translates into CSADPTGLYGYTF.

The chain joins TRBV7-9 to TRBJ2-1; tentative D call: TRBD1 (6 bases). Germline V gene data show CDR1 as SEHNR and CDR2 as FQNEAQ (reference sequence). The CDR3 totals 15 residues. Trimming stripped 8 bases from V and 6 bases from J, with 20 bases between. The CDR3 region is CASPQDRGLINEQFF. CDR3 DNA: TGTGCCAGCCCACAGGACAGAGGGTTAATCAATGAGCAGTTCTTC.

This chain uses TRBV2 with TRBJ1-5; weak D call: TRBD1 (5 bases). This CDR3 region has 17 residues. CDR1 and CDR2 (germline): SNHLY, FYNNEI. Trimming took off 5 bases at V and 0 bases at J, with 17 bases between the two ends. CDR3 protein: CASSWAWGGSSNQPQHF. The CDR3 region has the DNA TGTGCCAGCAGTTGGGCCTGGGGCGGCTCTAGCAATCAGCCCCAGCATTTT.

This clone came up once. V and J are TRBV6-1 and TRBJ1-3; D is ambiguous. The germline CDR1 and CDR2 sequences are MNHNS and SASEGT. V was pared by 7 bases and J by 0 bases, with 10 bases between. This CDR3 has 14 residues. In DNA form, the CDR3 reads TGTGCCAGCACCGACGGGGTCTCTGGAAACACCATATATTTT. Amino acids: CASTDGVSGNTIYF.

This clone was counted a single time. This sequence joins TRBV6-6 and TRBJ1-1; D ambiguous. CDR3 length equals 12 residues. Germline assignment: CDR1 MNHNY and CDR2 SVGAGI (reference sequence). Trimming took off 7 bases at V and 1 base at J, with 7 bases between the two ends. The CDR3 bases are TGTGCCAGCAATGAGAGGAACACTGAAGCTTTCTTT. This translates into CASNERNTEAFF.

V is TRBV29-1 and J is TRBJ1-1; a possible D gene is TRBD1 (6 bases). The V and J ends lost 7 bases and 2 bases respectively, with 11 bases between them. The germline V gene has CDR1 SQVTM and CDR2 ANQGSEA. The CDR3 consists of 12 residues. The chain's CDR3 is CSARTANTEAFF. The CDR3 DNA sequence: TGCAGCGCCCGGACAGCTAACACTGAAGCTTTCTTT.

The chain links TRBV19 to TRBJ1-1; unclear D gene. V lost 5 bases, J lost 0 bases, and 10 bases lay in between. The CDR3 spans 14 residues. The germline CDR1 and CDR2 sequences are LNHDA and SQIVND (reference sequence). The CDR3 DNA is TGTGCCAGTAGTTTCCCGGGCTTGAACACTGAAGCTTTCTTT. This translates into CASSFPGLNTEAFF.